The 27 T cell receptor beta chains below come from one sample, sequenced in a study of T cell repertoires in cytomegalovirus infection (dated by TCRdb to between 2017 and 2020). The reads were generated on an Illumina HiSeq 1500. TCRdb reanalyzed the raw reads on its own, using fastp at Q25 for trimming and MiXCR for clone calling, and kept in-frame beta chains. A single entry per CDR3 protein holds the most common genes and DNA from its merged rows. The sample contains a few hundred thousand distinct CDR3 sequences, roughly 15% of them found a single time. The ten largest account for 8.5% to 9% of the sample. The sequenced sample consisted of PBMCs. Every receptor here comes from a human donor in good health (CMV status not recorded). Some clones in this sample may be carry-over from other donors' samples.

This clonotype has ten or more counts. This sequence joins TRBV28 and TRBJ2-5; D remains ambiguous. Trimming stripped 7 bases from V and 3 bases from J, with 9 bases between. The V gene's germline CDR1 is MDHEN and CDR2 SYDVKM. This CDR3 comprises 12 residues. CDR3 amino acids: CASTQQKETQYF. Written as DNA, the CDR3 is TGTGCCAGCACGCAGCAGAAAGAGACCCAGTACTTC.

At least ten counts were recorded for this clonotype. The chain carries TRBV2 and TRBJ2-7; D remains unclear. Trimming cost V 6 bases and J 6 bases, with 6 bases left between them. The CDR3 is made up of 10 amino acids. CDR1 SNHLY and CDR2 FYNNEI come from the germline V gene. The CDR3 reads CASRAREQYF. The CDR3 DNA is TGTGCCAGCAGGGCTCGCGAGCAGTACTTC.

The V call is TRBV3-1, the J call TRBJ2-2; no clear D. Trimming removed 3 bases at V and 2 bases at J, with 10 bases between. Germline V lookup: CDR1 LGHDT, CDR2 YNNKEL (reference sequence). The CDR3 has 15 amino acids. Here the CDR3 reads CASSQSPANTGELFF. The CDR3 DNA reads TGTGCCAGCAGCCAGAGCCCAGCTAACACCGGGGAGCTGTTTTTT.

There are a few counts of this clonotype. The chain is built from TRBV6-2 or TRBV6-3 and TRBJ1-1, with D unclear. V lost 6 bases and J 4 bases, leaving 9 bases between the germline ends. Germline assignment: CDR1 MNHEY and CDR2 SVGEGT. This CDR3 is 12 amino acids long. In DNA, the CDR3 is TGTGCCAGCAGCACCACGTTCACTGAAGCTTTCTTT. Protein sequence: CASSTTFTEAFF.

This clonotype was seen only a few times. The V gene is TRBV18, the J gene TRBJ1-1; TRBD1 aligns across 7 bases. Germline values: CDR1 KGHSH, CDR2 LQKENI. There are 14 residues in the CDR3. The V segment lost 6 bases and the J segment 4 bases; nucleotides outside the gene matches: 8. The CDR3 DNA sequence: TGTGCCAGCTCCCCCGGACAGGAAATCACTGAAGCTTTCTTT. Its translation is CASSPGQEITEAFF.

This clonotype was counted a few times. DNA for the CDR3: TGTGCCAGCTCACCACTCGATGGAAGGTCGTCTAGCTACACCTTC. Amino acid sequence: CASSPLDGRSSSYTF. The chain links TRBV18 to TRBJ1-2; D remains ambiguous. The germline V gene has CDR1 KGHSH and CDR2 LQKENI. The CDR3 runs to 15 residues. V was pared by 1 base and J by 9 bases, with 18 bases between.

This clonotype was picked up a small number of times. This chain connects TRBV7-2 to TRBJ1-1, with D maybe TRBD1 (5 bases). Germline-derived CDR1 and CDR2 are SGHTA and FQGNSA. This CDR3 has 15 amino acids. Trimming pared 1 base from V and 3 bases from J, leaving 12 bases between. The CDR3 is CASSLGPGGYTEAFF. CDR3 in DNA: TGTGCCAGCAGCTTAGGTCCCGGGGGGTACACTGAAGCTTTCTTT.

This clonotype was detected ten times or more. The genes are TRBV28 and TRBJ1-5, with D maybe TRBD1 (5 bases). V lost 8 bases, J lost 7 bases, and 30 bases lay in between. Germline V gene sequence: CDR1 MDHEN, CDR2 SYDVKM. This CDR3 has 18 amino acids. The CDR3 is CASQSPLGAGLAGQPQHF. For the CDR3, the DNA is TGTGCCAGCCAATCGCCCCTTGGGGCGGGACTGGCTGGGCAGCCCCAGCATTTT.

This clonotype was picked up many times. The chain joins TRBV5-1 to TRBJ2-7, with TRBD1 matching over 9 bases. Germline values: CDR1 SGHRS, CDR2 YFSETQ. J gave up 1 base and V 5 bases, and 7 bases lay outside the gene matches. The CDR3 runs to 15 residues. In DNA, the CDR3 is TGCGCCAGCAGTAACAGGACAGGGGTATCCTACGAGCAGTACTTC. Translated: CASSNRTGVSYEQYF.

This clonotype was observed many times. The chain couples TRBV7-2 to TRBJ2-7; possible D gene TRBD2, 6 bases. The V end was cut by 2 bases, the J end by 2 bases, with 13 bases between. Looked up from germline, CDR1 is SGHTA and CDR2 is FQGNSA. This CDR3 is built from 15 residues. The CDR3 sequence is CASSLNVGGTYEQYF. The CDR3 DNA is TGTGCCAGCAGCTTAAACGTGGGAGGAACCTACGAGCAGTACTTC. Full variable domain (remainder filled in from reference TRBV7-2 and TRBJ2-7): GAGVSQSPSNKVTEKGKDVELRCDPISGHTALYWYRQSLGQGLEFLIYFQGNSAPDKSGLPSDRFSAERTGGSVSTLTIQRTQQEDSAVYLCASSLNVGGTYEQYFGPGTRLTVT.

This clonotype was observed many times. The chain uses TRBV6-1 and TRBJ1-2; 12 bases match TRBD1. Unmatched junction bases numbered 3, after V lost 5 bases and J lost 8 bases. In germline, CDR1 is MNHNS, CDR2 SASEGT. The CDR3 length is 13 residues. CDR3 coding DNA: TGTGCCAGCAGTCCCGGGACAGGGGGCGGCTACACCTTC. It is translated as CASSPGTGGGYTF.

The chain links TRBV20-1 to TRBJ2-1, with 12 bases that match TRBD2. In germline, CDR1 is DFQATT, CDR2 SNEGSKA (reference sequence). There are 12 residues in the CDR3. The CDR3 DNA reads as TGCACCGTTAGGACTAGCGGGGTTGAGCAGTTCTTC. Protein: CTVRTSGVEQFF.

The chain has TRBV29-1 and TRBJ2-5, with D perhaps matching TRBD2 (6 bases). Germline CDR1 and CDR2: SQVTM and ANQGSEA. The CDR3 has 13 amino acids. V was pared by 1 base and J by 4 bases, with 10 bases between. CDR3 protein: CSVEVSAGETQYF. The CDR3 DNA reads TGCAGCGTTGAAGTGTCAGCGGGAGAGACCCAGTACTTC. The complete variable domain, with remaining parts taken from reference TRBV29-1 and TRBJ2-5, reads SAVISQKPSRDICQRGTSLTIQCQVDSQVTMMFWYRQQPGQSLTLIATANQGSEATYESGFVIDKFPISRPNLTFSTLTVSNMSPEDSSIYLCSVEVSAGETQYFGPGTRLLVL.

The chain has TRBV20-1 and TRBJ2-7; no firm D call. Per germline, CDR1 DFQATT and CDR2 SNEGSKA (reference sequence). The CDR3 covers 11 residues. V was clipped by 0 bases and J by 7 bases, with 7 bases between them. CDR3 nucleotides: TGCAGTGCTAGAGATAGAGAAGAGCAGTACTTC. Its translation: CSARDREEQYF.

This clonotype occurred a few times. The chain links TRBV19 to TRBJ1-5; D not resolved. The germline gives CDR1 LNHDA, CDR2 SQIVND (reference sequence). Trimming cost V 3 bases and J 6 bases, with 18 bases left between them. The CDR3 length is 16 residues. The CDR3 is CASSIGWAREGQPQHF. Written as DNA, the CDR3 is TGTGCCAGTAGTATCGGCTGGGCGCGAGAGGGTCAGCCCCAGCATTTT.

The chain has TRBV29-1 and TRBJ2-7; 10 bases agree with TRBD1. After removal of 0 bases from V and 9 bases from J, the junction contained 2 bases not matched to a gene. This CDR3 has 12 amino acids. Germline CDR1 SQVTM, CDR2 ANQGSEA. The CDR3 loop is CSVEEGQGGQYF. CDR3 nucleotide sequence: TGCAGCGTTGAAGAAGGACAGGGGGGGCAGTACTTC.

The V gene is TRBV13, the J gene TRBJ1-5; D not certain. V lost 5 bases, J lost 2 bases, and 13 bases lay in between. Germline lookup yields CDR1 PRHDT and CDR2 FYEKMQ (reference sequence). The CDR3 sequence is 15 residues long. CDR3: CASSLGPVRNQPQHF. As DNA, the CDR3 is TGTGCCAGCAGCCTCGGGCCAGTCCGCAATCAGCCCCAGCATTTT.

This clonotype was picked up many times. The chain joins TRBV29-1 to TRBJ1-2, with 10 positions matching TRBD1. The CDR3 totals 13 residues. Germline values: CDR1 SQVTM, CDR2 ANQGSEA. V lost 7 bases to trimming and J lost 1 base; unmatched junction nucleotides: 3. CDR3 loop: CSAGTGVNYGYTF. Here the CDR3 DNA reads TGCAGCGCTGGGACAGGGGTTAACTATGGCTACACCTTC.

This clonotype was found many times. The chain is built from TRBV5-5 and TRBJ2-2; TRBD1 aligns across 9 bases. The CDR3 totals 16 residues. Germline V CDR1 and CDR2: SGHKS, YYEKEE (reference sequence). J was trimmed by 6 bases and V by 4 bases; bases with no gene match: 10. CDR3 loop: CASSQPGTGWSGELFF. The CDR3 region has the DNA TGTGCCAGCAGCCAACCCGGGACAGGGTGGTCCGGGGAGCTGTTTTTT.

Ten or more counts support this clonotype. The chain uses TRBV12-3 or TRBV12-4 and TRBJ2-3; 7 bases are shared with TRBD2. The ends lost 6 bases at V and 2 bases at J; junction bases unmatched: 8. CDR3 length: 15 amino acids. CDR3 sequence reads: CASRQTSHPTDTQYF. As DNA, the CDR3 is TGTGCCAGCAGGCAGACTAGCCATCCCACAGATACGCAGTATTTT.

This clonotype was picked up a small number of times. The chain uses TRBV20-1 and TRBJ1-6, with D hard to call. The V end was cut by 4 bases, the J end by 0 bases, with 10 bases between. This CDR3 is built from 15 residues. Germline loops: CDR1 DFQATT, CDR2 SNEGSKA (reference sequence). The CDR3 region is CSAKEGSSYNSPLHF. CDR3 nucleotide sequence: TGCAGTGCTAAGGAGGGAAGCTCCTATAATTCACCCCTCCACTTT.

The chain couples TRBV20-1 to TRBJ2-1; no definite D call. Germline CDR1 DFQATT, CDR2 SNEGSKA (reference sequence). V shed 3 bases and J shed 6 bases, with 9 bases lying between them. This CDR3 has 12 amino acids. CDR3 nucleotide sequence: TGCAGTGCTAGGGAGACTCTCAATGAGCAGTTCTTC. Protein sequence: CSARETLNEQFF.

The J gene is TRBJ2-1, the V gene TRBV5-1; TRBD2 aligns across 10 bases. After removal of 8 bases from V and 4 bases from J, the junction contained 6 bases not matched to a gene. There are 14 residues in the CDR3. CDR1 is SGHRS and CDR2 is YFSETQ in the germline V gene. The CDR3 loop reads CASYSGGLYNEQFF. In DNA, the CDR3 is TGCGCCAGTTATAGCGGGGGGCTATACAATGAGCAGTTCTTC.

This clonotype was seen many times. The chain has TRBV7-3 and TRBJ2-3; D ambiguous. Trimming left V 5 bases short and J 0 bases short, with 9 bases between. From germline, CDR1 is SGHTA and CDR2 FQGTGA. CDR3 size: 14 residues. CDR3 nucleotide sequence: TGTGCCAGCAGCCCCCCACAGAGCACAGATACGCAGTATTTT. Amino acid sequence: CASSPPQSTDTQYF.

This clonotype was found once. This may be a read error, as it is one base from a much larger clone. The chain is built from TRBV23-1 and TRBJ2-1; 11 nucleotides agree with TRBD2. Being an ORF, TRBV23-1 has a function that is uncertain. V lost 9 bases and J lost 4; bases outside the gene matches: 23. CDR3 size: 20 residues. For the CDR3, the DNA is TGCGCCAGTCCAAGGGGAACTAGCGGGAGACCCGCAACCCCATACAATGAGCAGTTCTTC. This encodes CASPRGTSGRPATPYNEQFF.

The chain links TRBV5-6 to TRBJ2-5; 10 bases map to TRBD2. V gave up 4 bases and J gave up 0 bases; unmatched junction bases: 9. CDR1 SGHDT and CDR2 YYEEEE come from the germline V gene. The CDR3 runs 17 residues. CDR3 region: CASSPGLAVMYQETQYF. CDR3 sequence (DNA): TGTGCCAGCAGCCCCGGACTAGCGGTTATGTACCAAGAGACCCAGTACTTC. Full variable domain (remainder filled in from reference TRBV5-6 and TRBJ2-5): DAGVTQSPTHLIKTRGQQVTLRCSPKSGHDTVSWYQQALGQGPQFIFQYYEEEERQRGNFPDRFSGHQFPNYSSELNVNALLLGDSALYLCASSPGLAVMYQETQYFGPGTRLLVL.

This clonotype occurred many times. This sequence joins TRBV6-6 and TRBJ2-2; D is ambiguous. Germline CDR1 reads MNHNY; CDR2 reads SVGAGI (reference sequence). Trimming removed 3 bases at V and 5 bases at J, with 4 bases between. CDR3 size: 12 residues. The CDR3 region has the DNA TGTGCCAGCAGTTATCTGACCGGGGAGCTGTTTTTT. Amino acid sequence: CASSYLTGELFF.